Below, 3 T cell receptor beta chains from the same sample are listed, as sequenced in a study of blood T cell repertoires in COVID-19. TCRdb's table, derived via immunoSEQ multiplex PCR, lists solely in-frame clones and lacks some. The sample shows approximately 270,000 clones, about four fifths of them seen only once. Sequenced input: peripheral blood. The source is a man aged 80 or over with acute or convalescent COVID-19.

The chain uses TRBV11-1 and TRBJ2-7; unclear D gene. The CDR3 contains 15 residues. The germline V gene has CDR1 SGHAT and CDR2 FQDESV (reference sequence). V was trimmed by 1 base and J by 2 bases, leaving 12 bases between them. The DNA of the CDR3 is TGTGCCAGCAGCTTAGGCCTAAGCAAAACCTACGAGCAGTACTTC. Its translation is CASSLGLSKTYEQYF.

The J gene is TRBJ1-2, the V gene TRBV10-3, with 7 bases identical to TRBD1. The trim removed 3 bases at V and 1 base at J, leaving 8 bases unmatched. The CDR3 consists of 16 residues. Germline assignment: CDR1 ENHRY and CDR2 SYGVKD. CDR3 loop: CAISDPDRAHNYGYTF. The CDR3 nucleotides are TGTGCCATCAGTGATCCCGACAGGGCTCATAACTATGGCTACACCTTC.

The J gene is TRBJ1-2, the V gene TRBV6-5; D perhaps matches TRBD1 (5 bases). CDR3 length: 15 amino acids. Per the germline V gene, CDR1 is MNHEY and CDR2 is SVGAGI. Between the trimmed V and J ends, which lost 6 bases and 0 bases, there was a span of 14 bases. Here the CDR3 DNA reads TGTGCCAGCAGCCTGGGGCTCGAGGCTAACTATGGCTACACCTTC. Amino acid sequence: CASSLGLEANYGYTF.